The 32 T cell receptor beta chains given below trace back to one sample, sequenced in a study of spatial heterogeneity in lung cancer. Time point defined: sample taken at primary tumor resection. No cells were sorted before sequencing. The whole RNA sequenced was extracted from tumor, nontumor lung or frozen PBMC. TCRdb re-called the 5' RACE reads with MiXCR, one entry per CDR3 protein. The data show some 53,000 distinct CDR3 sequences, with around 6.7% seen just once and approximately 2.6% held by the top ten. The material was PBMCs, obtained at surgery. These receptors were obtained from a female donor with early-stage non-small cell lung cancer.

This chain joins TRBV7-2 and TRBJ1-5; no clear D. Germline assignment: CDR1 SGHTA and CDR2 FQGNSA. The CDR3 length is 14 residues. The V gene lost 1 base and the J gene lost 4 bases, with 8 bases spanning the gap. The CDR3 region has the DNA TGTGCCAGCAGCTTAGGGGCAGTAAATCAGCCCCAGCATTTT. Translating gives CASSLGAVNQPQHF.

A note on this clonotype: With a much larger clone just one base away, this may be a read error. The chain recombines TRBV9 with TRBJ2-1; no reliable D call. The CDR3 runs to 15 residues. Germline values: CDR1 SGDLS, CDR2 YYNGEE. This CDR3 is CASSVDRQPYNGQFF. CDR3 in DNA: TGTGCCAGCAGCGTAGATAGGCAGCCCTACAATGGGCAGTTCTTC.

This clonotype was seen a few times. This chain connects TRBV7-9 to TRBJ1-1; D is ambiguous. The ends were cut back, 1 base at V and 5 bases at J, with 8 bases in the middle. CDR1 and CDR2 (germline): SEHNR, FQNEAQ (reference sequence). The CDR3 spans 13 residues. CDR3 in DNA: TGTGCCAGCAGCTTAGAATCAGCGACTGAAGCTTTCTTT. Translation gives CASSLESATEAFF. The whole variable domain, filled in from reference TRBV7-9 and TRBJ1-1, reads DTGVSQNPRHKITKRGQNVTFRCDPISEHNRLYWYRQTLGQGPEFLTYFQNEAQLEKSRLLSDRFSAERPKGSFSTLEIQRTEQGDSAMYLCASSLESATEAFFGQGTRLTVV.

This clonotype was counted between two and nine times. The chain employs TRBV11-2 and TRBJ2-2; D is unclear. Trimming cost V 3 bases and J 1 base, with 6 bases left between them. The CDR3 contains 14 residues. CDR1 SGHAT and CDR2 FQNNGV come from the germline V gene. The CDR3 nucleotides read TGTGCCAGCAGCTTGTTGGGGAACACCGGGGAGCTGTTTTTT. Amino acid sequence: CASSLLGNTGELFF.

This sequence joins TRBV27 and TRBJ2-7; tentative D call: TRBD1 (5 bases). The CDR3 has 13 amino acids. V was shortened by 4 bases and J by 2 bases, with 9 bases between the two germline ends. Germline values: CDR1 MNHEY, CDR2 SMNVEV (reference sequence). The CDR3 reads CASSSSTAYEQYF. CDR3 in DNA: TGTGCCAGCAGTTCCTCGACAGCCTACGAGCAGTACTTC.

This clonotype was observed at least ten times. The CDR3 coding sequence is TGTGCCAGCAGTGAACTCAGAAAAGAGACCCAGTACTTC. Translated, it gives CASSELRKETQYF. V usage is TRBV2 and J usage is TRBJ2-5; D ambiguous. Germline values: CDR1 SNHLY, CDR2 FYNNEI. V was pared by 2 bases and J by 3 bases, with 7 bases between. The CDR3 consists of 13 residues.

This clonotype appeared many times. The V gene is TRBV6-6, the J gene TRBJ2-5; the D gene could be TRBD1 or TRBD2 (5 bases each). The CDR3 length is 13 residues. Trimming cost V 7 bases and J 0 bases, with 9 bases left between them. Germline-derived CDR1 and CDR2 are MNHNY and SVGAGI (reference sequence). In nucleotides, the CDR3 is TGTGCCAGCAACCGGGACCACCAAGAGACCCAGTACTTC. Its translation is CASNRDHQETQYF.

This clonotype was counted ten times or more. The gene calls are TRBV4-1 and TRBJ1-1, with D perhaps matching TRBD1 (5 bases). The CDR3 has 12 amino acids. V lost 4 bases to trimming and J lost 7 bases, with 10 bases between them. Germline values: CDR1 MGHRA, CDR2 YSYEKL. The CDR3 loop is CASSRSRGEAFF. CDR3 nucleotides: TGCGCCAGCAGCCGTTCTAGGGGTGAAGCTTTCTTT.

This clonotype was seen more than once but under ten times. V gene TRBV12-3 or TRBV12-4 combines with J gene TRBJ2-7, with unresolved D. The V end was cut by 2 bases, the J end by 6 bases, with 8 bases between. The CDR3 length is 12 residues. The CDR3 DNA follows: TGTGCCAGCAGTTTATATAATGGCGAGCAGTACTTC. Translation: CASSLYNGEQYF.

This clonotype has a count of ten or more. For the CDR3, the DNA is TGTGCCAGCAGCTTAGCGGGGGCCCCCCTCCACTTT. Its protein is CASSLAGAPLHF. The chain carries TRBV7-9 and TRBJ1-6; TRBD1 is a possible D gene (6 bases). Per germline, CDR1 SEHNR and CDR2 FQNEAQ (reference sequence). CDR3 length equals 12 residues. V was cut by 0 bases and J by 13 bases, with 7 bases left in between.

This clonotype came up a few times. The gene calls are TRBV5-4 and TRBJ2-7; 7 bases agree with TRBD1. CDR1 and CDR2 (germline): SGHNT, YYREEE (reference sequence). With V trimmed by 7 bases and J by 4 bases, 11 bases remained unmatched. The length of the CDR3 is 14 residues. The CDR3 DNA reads TGTGCCAGCTCCAGTCCGGGACAGCTTTACGAGCAGTACTTC. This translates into CASSSPGQLYEQYF.

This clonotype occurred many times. The CDR3 is CATRASGVETQYF. For the CDR3, the DNA is TGTGCCACCAGGGCTAGCGGGGTGGAGACCCAGTACTTC. The chain joins TRBV24-1 to TRBJ2-5; 9 bases map to TRBD2. The V gene end was trimmed by 7 bases and the J gene end by 5 bases; junction bases not matched to a gene: 4. This CDR3 has 13 residues. The germline V gene encodes CDR1 KGHDR and CDR2 SFDVKD.

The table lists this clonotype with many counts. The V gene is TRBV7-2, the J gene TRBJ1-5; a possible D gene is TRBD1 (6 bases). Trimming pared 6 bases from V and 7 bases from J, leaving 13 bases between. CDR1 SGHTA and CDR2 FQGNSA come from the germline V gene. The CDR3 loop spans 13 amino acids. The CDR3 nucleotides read TGTGCCAGCAGTTATATCAGGGGCCAGCCCCAGCATTTT. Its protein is CASSYIRGQPQHF.

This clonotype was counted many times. The CDR3 spells CASSPGTRAGSAGTQYF. CDR3 bases: TGCGCCAGCAGCCCCGGGACTAGAGCCGGCTCAGCGGGTACGCAGTATTTT. The chain has TRBV4-1 and TRBJ2-3, with TRBD2 matching over 8 bases. The CDR3 loop spans 17 amino acids. From germline, CDR1 is MGHRA and CDR2 YSYEKL. Trimming cost V 4 bases and J 8 bases; bases outside gene matches: 17.

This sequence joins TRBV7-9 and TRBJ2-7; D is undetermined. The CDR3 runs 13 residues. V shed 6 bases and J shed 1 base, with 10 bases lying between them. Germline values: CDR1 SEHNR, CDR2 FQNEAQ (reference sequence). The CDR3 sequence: CASSGWFSYEQYF. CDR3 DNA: TGTGCCAGCAGTGGTTGGTTTTCCTACGAGCAGTACTTC.

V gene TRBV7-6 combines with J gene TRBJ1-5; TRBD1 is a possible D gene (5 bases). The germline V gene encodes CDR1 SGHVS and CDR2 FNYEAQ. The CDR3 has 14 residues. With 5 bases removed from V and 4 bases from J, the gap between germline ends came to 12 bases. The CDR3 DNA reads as TGTGCCAGCAGCCCCCGGGACGGGAATCAGCCCCAGCATTTT. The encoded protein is CASSPRDGNQPQHF. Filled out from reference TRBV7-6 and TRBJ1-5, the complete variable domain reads GAGVSQSPRYKVTKRGQDVALRCDPISGHVSLYWYRQALGQGPEFLTYFNYEAQQDKSGLPNDRFSAERPEGSISTLTIQRTEQRDSAMYRCASSPRDGNQPQHFGDGTRLSIL.

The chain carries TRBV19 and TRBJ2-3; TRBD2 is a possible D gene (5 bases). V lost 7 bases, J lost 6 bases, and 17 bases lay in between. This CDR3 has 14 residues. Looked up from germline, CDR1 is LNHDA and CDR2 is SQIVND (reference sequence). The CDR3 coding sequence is TGTGCCAGTAATATGGCGGGCCGGGCGGATACGCAGTATTTT. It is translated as CASNMAGRADTQYF.

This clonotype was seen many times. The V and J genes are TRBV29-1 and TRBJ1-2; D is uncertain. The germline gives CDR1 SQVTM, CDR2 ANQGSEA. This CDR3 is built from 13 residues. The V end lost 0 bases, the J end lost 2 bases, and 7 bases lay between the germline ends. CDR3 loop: CSVEETRNYGYTF. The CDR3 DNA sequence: TGCAGCGTTGAAGAGACACGGAACTATGGCTACACCTTC.

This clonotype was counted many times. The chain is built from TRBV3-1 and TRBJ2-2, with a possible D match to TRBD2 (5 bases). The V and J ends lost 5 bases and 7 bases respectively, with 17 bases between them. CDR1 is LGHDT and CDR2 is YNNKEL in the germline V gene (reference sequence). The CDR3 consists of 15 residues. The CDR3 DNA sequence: TGTGCCAGCAGCTCCCGGACGGGGAGCGGCGGGGAGCTGTTTTTT. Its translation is CASSSRTGSGGELFF.

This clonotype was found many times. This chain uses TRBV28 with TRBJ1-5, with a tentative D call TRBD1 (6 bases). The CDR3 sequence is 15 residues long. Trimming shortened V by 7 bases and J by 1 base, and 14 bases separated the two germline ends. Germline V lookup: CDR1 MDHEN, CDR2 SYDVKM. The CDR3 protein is CASTLRGVSNQPQHF. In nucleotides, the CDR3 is TGTGCCAGCACCTTGAGGGGGGTGAGCAATCAGCCCCAGCATTTT.

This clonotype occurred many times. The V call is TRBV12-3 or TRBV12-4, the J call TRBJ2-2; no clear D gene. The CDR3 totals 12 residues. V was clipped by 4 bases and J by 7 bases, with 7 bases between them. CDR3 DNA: TGTGCCAGCAGTTCTCGTATCGGGGAGCTGTTTTTT. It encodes CASSSRIGELFF.

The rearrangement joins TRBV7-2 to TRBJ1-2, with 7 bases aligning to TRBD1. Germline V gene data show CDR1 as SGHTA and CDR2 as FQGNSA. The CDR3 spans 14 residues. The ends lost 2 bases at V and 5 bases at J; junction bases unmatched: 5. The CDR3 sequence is CASSLWDSHYGYTF. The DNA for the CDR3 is TGTGCCAGCAGCTTATGGGACAGCCATTATGGCTACACCTTC.

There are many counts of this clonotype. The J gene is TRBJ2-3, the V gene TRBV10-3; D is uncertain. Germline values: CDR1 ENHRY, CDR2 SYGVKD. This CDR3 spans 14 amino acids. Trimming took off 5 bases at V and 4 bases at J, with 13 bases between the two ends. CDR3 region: CAISPTPASDTQYF. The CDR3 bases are TGTGCCATCAGTCCGACTCCCGCCTCAGATACGCAGTATTTT.

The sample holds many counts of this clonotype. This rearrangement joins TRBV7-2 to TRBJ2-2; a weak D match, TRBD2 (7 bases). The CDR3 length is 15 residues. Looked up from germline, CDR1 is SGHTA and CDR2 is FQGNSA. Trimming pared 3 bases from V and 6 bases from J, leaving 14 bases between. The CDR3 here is CASSLRTGRAGELFF. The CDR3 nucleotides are TGTGCCAGCAGCTTGCGAACAGGGAGGGCCGGGGAGCTGTTTTTT.

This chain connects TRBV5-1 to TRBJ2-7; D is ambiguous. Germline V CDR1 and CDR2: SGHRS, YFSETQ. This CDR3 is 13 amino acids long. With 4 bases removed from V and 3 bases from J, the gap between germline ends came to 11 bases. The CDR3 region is CASSGGSLYEQYF. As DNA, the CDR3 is TGCGCCAGCAGCGGTGGGTCCCTCTACGAGCAGTACTTC.

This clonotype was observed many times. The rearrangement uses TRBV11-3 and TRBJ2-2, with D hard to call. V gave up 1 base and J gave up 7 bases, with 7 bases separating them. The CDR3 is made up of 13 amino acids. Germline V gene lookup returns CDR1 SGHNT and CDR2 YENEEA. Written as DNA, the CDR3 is TGTGCCAGCAGCTTAGTGCAGTTCGGGGAGCTGTTTTTT. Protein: CASSLVQFGELFF.

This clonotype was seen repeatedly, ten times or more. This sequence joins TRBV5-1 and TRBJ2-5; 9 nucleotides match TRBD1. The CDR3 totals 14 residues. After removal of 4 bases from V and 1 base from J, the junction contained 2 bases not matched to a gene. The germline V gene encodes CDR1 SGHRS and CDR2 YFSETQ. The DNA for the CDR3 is TGCGCCAGCAGCACGGACAGGGGCCAAGAGACCCAGTACTTC. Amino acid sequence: CASSTDRGQETQYF. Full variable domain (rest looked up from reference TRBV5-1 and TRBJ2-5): KAGVTQTPRYLIKTRGQQVTLSCSPISGHRSVSWYQQTPGQGLQFLFEYFSETQRNKGNFPGRFSGRQFSNSRSEMNVSTLELGDSALYLCASSTDRGQETQYFGPGTRLLVL.

CDR3 nucleotides: TGTGCCAGCTCACCTGGGGCTTCTAATGAAAAACTGTTTTTT. This sequence encodes CASSPGASNEKLFF. This sequence joins TRBV18 and TRBJ1-4; D might be TRBD1 (5 bases). Germline V gives CDR1 KGHSH, CDR2 LQKENI. The CDR3 is 14 amino acids. V lost 3 bases to trimming and J lost 3 bases, with 8 bases between them.

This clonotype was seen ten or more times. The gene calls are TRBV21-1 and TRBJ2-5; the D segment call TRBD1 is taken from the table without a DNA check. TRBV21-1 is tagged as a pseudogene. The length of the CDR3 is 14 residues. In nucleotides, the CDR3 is TGTGCCAGCAGCACCGGACAGCCTCAAGAGACCCAGTACTTC. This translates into CASSTGQPQETQYF.

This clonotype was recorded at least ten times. The CDR3 spells CASSLGWAGELFF. CDR3 DNA sequence: TGTGCCAGCAGTTTAGGGTGGGCCGGGGAGCTGTTTTTT. The chain is built from TRBV12-3 or TRBV12-4 and TRBJ2-2; D remains unclear. The CDR3 extends over 13 amino acids. Trimming stripped 1 base from V and 6 bases from J, with 6 bases between.

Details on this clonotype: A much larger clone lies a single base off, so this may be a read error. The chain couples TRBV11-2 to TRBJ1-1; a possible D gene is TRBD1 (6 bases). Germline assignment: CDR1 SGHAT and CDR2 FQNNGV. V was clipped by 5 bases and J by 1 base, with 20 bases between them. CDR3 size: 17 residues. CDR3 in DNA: TGTGCCAGCAGCGCCCTAATTAGGACAGAACCGAACACTGAAGCTTTCTTT. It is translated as CASSALIRTEPNTEAFF.

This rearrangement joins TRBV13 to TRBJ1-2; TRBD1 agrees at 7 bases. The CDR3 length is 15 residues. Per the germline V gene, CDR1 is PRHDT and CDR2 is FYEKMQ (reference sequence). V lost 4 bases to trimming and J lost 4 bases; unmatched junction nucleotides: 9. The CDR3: CASSSTTGVSYGYTF. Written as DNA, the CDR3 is TGTGCCAGCAGCTCAACAACAGGGGTGAGCTATGGCTACACCTTC. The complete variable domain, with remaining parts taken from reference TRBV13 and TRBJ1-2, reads AAGVIQSPRHLIKEKRETATLKCYPIPRHDTVYWYQQGPGQDPQFLISFYEKMQSDKGSIPDRFSAQQFSDYHSELNMSSLELGDSALYFCASSSTTGVSYGYTFGSGTRLTVV.